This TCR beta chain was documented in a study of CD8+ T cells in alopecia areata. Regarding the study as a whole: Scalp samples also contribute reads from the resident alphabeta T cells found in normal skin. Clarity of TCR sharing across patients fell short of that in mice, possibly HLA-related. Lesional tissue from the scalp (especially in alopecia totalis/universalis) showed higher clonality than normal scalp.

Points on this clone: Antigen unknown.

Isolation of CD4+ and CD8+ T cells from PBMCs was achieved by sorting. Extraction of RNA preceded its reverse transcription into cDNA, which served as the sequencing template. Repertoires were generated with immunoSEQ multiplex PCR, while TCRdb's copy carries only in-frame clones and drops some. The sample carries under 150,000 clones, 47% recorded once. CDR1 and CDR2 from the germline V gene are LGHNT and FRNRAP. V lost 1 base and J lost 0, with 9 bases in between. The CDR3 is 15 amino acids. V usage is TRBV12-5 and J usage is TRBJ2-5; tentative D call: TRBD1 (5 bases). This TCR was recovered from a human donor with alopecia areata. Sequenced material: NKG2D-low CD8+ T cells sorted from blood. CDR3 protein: CASGLGQLNQETQYF. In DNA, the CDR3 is TGTGCTAGTGGTTTGGGACAGCTAAACCAAGAGACCCAGTACTTC.